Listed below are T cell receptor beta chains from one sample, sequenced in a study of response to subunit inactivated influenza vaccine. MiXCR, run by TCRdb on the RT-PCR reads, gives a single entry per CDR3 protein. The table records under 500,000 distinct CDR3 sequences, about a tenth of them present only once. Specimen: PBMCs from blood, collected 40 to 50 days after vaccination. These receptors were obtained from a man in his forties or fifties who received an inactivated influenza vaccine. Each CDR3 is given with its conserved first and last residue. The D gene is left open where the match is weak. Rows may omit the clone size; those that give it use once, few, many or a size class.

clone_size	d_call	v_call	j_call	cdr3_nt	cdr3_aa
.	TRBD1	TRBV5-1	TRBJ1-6	TGCGCCAGCAGCCGCGGACAGGGATCGGATTCACACCTCCACTTT	CASSRGQGSDSHLHF
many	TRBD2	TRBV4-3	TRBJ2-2	TGCGCCAGCAGCCAAGAGGCTAGCGGGGGGCGAACCACCGGGGAGCTGTTTTTT	CASSQEASGGRTTGELFF
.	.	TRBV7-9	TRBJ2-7	TGTGCCAGCAGCGAGGACCACGAGCAGTACTTC	CASSEDHEQYF
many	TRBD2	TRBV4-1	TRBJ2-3	TGCGCCAGCAGCCAAGTACGATCTAGCGGGGGGACAGATACGCAGTATTTT	CASSQVRSSGGTDTQYF
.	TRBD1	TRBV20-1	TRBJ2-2	TGCAGTGCTAGAGGGGGGACAGGGAACACCGGGGAGCTGTTTTTT	CSARGGTGNTGELFF
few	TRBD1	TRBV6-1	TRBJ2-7	TGTGCCAGCAGGTCCATCCGGACAGGGGTTGATTCGTACTTC	CASRSIRTGVDSYF
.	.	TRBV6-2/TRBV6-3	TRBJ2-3	TGTGCCAGCAGTTACTCGATTCAGGGGCCCAGTACGCAGTATTTT	CASSYSIQGPSTQYF
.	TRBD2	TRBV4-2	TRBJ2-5	TGTGCCAGCAGCCAGGGGGGGGATAAGAACTTC	CASSQGGDKNF
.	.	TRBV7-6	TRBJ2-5	TGTGCCAGCAGCTTAGCAAGGACACTCCAAGAGACCCAGTACTTC	CASSLARTLQETQYF
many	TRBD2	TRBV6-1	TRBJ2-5	TGTGCCAGCAGTCGCAGACGGGGGGGAGAGACCCAGTACTTC	CASSRRRGGETQYF
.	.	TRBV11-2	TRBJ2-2	TGTGCCAGCAGCTTACTCCGACCCGGGGAGCTGTTTTTT	CASSLLRPGELFF
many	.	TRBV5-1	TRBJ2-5	TGCGCCAGCAGCGCGAGAGGACAGACGTACCAAGAGACCCAGTACTTC	CASSARGQTYQETQYF
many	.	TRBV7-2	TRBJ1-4	TGTGCCAGCAGCCCATTGGGGGAGACTAATGAAAAACTGTTTTTT	CASSPLGETNEKLFF
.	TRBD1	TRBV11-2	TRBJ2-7	TGTGCCAGCAGCCCCAGGACAGGGGTGTCCTACGAGCAGTACTTC	CASSPRTGVSYEQYF
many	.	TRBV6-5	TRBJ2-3	TGTGCCAGCAGTTACTACTTCCAGAGACCATCTAGCACAGATACGCAGTATTTT	CASSYYFQRPSSTDTQYF
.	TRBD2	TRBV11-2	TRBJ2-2	TGTGCCAGCAGCTTCCCCGGGACTAGCGGGAGGGCCCCGGGCGGGGAGCTGTTTTTT	CASSFPGTSGRAPGGELFF
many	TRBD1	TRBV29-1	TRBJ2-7	TGCAGCGTGGGGGAGACAGGGGGGCCCTACGAGCAGTACTTC	CSVGETGGPYEQYF
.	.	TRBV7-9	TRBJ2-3	TGTGCCAGCAGCTTAGCTCACGATACGCAGTATTTT	CASSLAHDTQYF
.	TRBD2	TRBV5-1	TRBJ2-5	TGCGCCAGCAGCAACACCGCGGGGGTCCAAGAGACCCAGTACTTC	CASSNTAGVQETQYF
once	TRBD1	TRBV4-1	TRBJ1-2	TGCGCCAGCAGCCAAGCCGGGACAGGGCCGGCCTATGGCTACACCTTC	CASSQAGTGPAYGYTF
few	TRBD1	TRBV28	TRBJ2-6	TGTGCCAGCAGTGACAGGGGACGCTCTGGGGCCAACGTCCTGACTTTC	CASSDRGRSGANVLTF
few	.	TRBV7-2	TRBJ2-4	TGTGCCAGCAGCTTAACCAGAACTCTAGCCAAAAACATTCAGTACTTC	CASSLTRTLAKNIQYF
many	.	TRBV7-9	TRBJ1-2	TGTGCCAGCAGCTTAGTGGCGGGTAACTATGGCTACACCTTC	CASSLVAGNYGYTF
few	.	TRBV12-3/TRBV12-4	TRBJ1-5	TGTGCCAGCAGTACCCCAGGGTCTAGTCAGCCCCAGCATTTT	CASSTPGSSQPQHF
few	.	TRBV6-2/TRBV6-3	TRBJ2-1	TGTGCCAGCAGCCCCGGGCCCGGTCAGCGGCTCCCGAGGAGCTCCTACAATGAGCAGTTCTTC	CASSPGPGQRLPRSSYNEQFF
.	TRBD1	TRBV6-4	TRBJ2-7	TGTGCCAGCAGTGACTCTAATTGGGACAGGGGCGAGCAGTACTTC	CASSDSNWDRGEQYF
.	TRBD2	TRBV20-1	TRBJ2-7	TGCAGTGCTAGATCATTAGCGGGAGGTTACGAGCAGTACTTC	CSARSLAGGYEQYF
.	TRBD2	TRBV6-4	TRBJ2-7	TGTGCCAGCAGTGCCTGGGGGGTTAGCGGGAGGGCCAAGGTAGGCGAGCAGTACTTC	CASSAWGVSGRAKVGEQYF
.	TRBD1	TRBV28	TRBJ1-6	TGTGCCAGCAGAGCGAGACAGGGAGCACCCCTCCACTTT	CASRARQGAPLHF
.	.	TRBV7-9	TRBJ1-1	TGTGCCAGCAGCTTATACGTAACTGAAGCTTTCTTT	CASSLYVTEAFF
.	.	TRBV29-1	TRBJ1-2	TGCAGCGTTGATGGGCTGTCTGGCTATGGCTACACCTTC	CSVDGLSGYGYTF
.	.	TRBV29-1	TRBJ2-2	TGCAGCGTTAGGGCTCGATCCGCGAACACCGGGGAGCTGTTTTTT	CSVRARSANTGELFF
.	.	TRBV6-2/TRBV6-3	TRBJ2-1	TGTGCCAGCAGCATCGCGCGAACCTTATCACGGGGCGAGCAGTTCTTC	CASSIARTLSRGEQFF
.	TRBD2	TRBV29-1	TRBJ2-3	TGCAGCGTGGGGCTAGCGGGAGGTAACACAGATACGCAGTATTTT	CSVGLAGGNTDTQYF
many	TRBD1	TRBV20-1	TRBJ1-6	TGCAGTGCCAGGCCTGGGACAGTTAATTCACCCCTCCACTTT	CSARPGTVNSPLHF
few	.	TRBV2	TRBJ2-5	TGTGCCAGCACTCTGGACACGGGGGCGGAGACCCAGTACTTC	CASTLDTGAETQYF
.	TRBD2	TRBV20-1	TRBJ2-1	TGCAGTGCTAGAGACGTACTAGCGGGGGGGAACAATGAGCAGTTCTTC	CSARDVLAGGNNEQFF
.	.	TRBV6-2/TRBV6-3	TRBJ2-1	TGTGCCAGCAGGATCACTAGCTCCTCCTACAATGAGCAGTTCTTC	CASRITSSSYNEQFF
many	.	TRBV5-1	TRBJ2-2	TGCGCCAGCAGCGAGGGCCCGCTGAGGGGCACCGGGGAGCTGTTTTTT	CASSEGPLRGTGELFF
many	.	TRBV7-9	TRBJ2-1	TGTGCCAGCAGTCGTAGGACGAATGAGCAGTTCTTC	CASSRRTNEQFF
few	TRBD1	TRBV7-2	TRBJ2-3	TGTGCCAGCAGCGCCGGACAGGGGGCGATAGATACGCAGTATTTT	CASSAGQGAIDTQYF
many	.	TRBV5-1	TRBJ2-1	TGCGCCAGCAGCTTAACCGTTGGGGATGAGCAGTTCTTC	CASSLTVGDEQFF
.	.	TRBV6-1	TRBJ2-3	TGTGCCAGCAGATCCGGGACAAACACAGATACGCAGTATTTT	CASRSGTNTDTQYF